This TCR beta chain was obtained from a study of blood T cells in healthy people across ages. The table lists this clonotype with many counts. Through a sample-barcoded 5' primer and a J-beta primer mix, a second PCR was run for 7 to 11 cycles. A tag from a template-switch adaptor with 12 random nucleotides marked each cDNA molecule. From the 5' RACE reads, TCRdb called clonotypes with MiXCR, one entry per CDR3 protein. Of around 1,600,000 distinct CDR3 sequences detected, roughly 43% appear once; the ten largest clones hold 4%. The sample was blood. This receptor was taken from a woman aged 18-29 years in good health.

The CDR3 sequence is CASSLTSGSYNEQYF. CDR3 coding DNA: TGTGCCAGCAGCTTGACTAGCGGGAGTTACAATGAGCAGTACTTC. This chain uses TRBV11-2 with TRBJ2-7; 12 bases line up with TRBD2. The CDR3 totals 15 residues. Germline V gene data show CDR1 as SGHAT and CDR2 as FQNNGV. V trimming: 3 bases; J trimming: 7 bases; junction bases outside the gene matches: 7.